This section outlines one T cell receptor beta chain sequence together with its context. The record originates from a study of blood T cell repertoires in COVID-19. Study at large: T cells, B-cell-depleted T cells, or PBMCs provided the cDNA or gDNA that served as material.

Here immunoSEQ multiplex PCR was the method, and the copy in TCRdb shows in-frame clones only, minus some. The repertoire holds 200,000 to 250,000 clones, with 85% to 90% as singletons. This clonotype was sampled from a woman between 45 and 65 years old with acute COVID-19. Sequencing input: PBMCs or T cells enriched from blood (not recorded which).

The chain's CDR3 is CASSTQTLGGSYEQYF. The CDR3 DNA follows: TGTGCCAGTAGTACCCAGACCCTCGGAGGGTCCTACGAGCAGTACTTC. The chain employs TRBV19 and TRBJ2-7; the D gene is possibly TRBD2 (6 bases). This CDR3 contains 16 residues. The V and J ends lost 4 bases and 1 base respectively, with 17 bases between them. Germline V gives CDR1 LNHDA, CDR2 SQIVND (reference sequence).